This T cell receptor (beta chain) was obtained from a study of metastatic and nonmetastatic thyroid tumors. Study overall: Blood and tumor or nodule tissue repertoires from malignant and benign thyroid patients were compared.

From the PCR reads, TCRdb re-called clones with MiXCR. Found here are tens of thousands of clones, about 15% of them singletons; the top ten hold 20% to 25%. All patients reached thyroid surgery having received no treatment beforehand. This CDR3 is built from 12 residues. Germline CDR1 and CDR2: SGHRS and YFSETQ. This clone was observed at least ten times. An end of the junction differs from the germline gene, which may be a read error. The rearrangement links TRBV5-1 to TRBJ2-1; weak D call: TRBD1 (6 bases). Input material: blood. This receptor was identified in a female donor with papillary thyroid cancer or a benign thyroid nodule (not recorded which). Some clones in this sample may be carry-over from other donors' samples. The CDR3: CASTLDRNEQFF. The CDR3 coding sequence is TGCGCCAGCACCTTGGACAGAAATGAGCAGTTCTTC.